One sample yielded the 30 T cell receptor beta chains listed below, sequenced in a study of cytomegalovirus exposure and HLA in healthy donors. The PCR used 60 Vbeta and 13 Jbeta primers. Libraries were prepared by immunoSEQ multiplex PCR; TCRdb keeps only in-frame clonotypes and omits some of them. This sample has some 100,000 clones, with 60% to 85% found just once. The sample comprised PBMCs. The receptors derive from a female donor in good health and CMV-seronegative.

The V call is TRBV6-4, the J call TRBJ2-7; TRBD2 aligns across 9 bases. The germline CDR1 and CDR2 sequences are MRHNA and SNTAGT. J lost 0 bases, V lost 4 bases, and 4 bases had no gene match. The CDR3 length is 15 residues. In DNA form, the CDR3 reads TGTGCCAGCAGTGTGGAGCGGGGGGCCTCCTACGAGCAGTACTTC. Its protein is CASSVERGASYEQYF.

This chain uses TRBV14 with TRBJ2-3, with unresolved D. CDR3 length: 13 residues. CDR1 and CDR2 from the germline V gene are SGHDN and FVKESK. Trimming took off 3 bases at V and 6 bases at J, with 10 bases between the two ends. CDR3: CASSQLVGDTQYF. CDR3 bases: TGTGCCAGCAGCCAGTTGGTCGGGGATACGCAGTATTTT.

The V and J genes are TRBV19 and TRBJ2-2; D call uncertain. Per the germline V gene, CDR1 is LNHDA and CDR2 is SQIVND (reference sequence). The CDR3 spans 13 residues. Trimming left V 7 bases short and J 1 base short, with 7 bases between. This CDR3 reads CASIKRNTGELFF. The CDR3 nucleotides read TGTGCCAGTATAAAGAGGAACACCGGGGAGCTGTTTTTT.

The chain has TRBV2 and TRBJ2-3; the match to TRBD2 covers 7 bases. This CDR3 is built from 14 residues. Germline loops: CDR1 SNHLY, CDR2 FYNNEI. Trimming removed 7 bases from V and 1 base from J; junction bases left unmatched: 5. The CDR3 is CASIPAGGTDTQYF. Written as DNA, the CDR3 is TGTGCCAGCATCCCTGCGGGGGGCACAGATACGCAGTATTTT.

The CDR3 DNA reads as TGTGCCAGCAGCGTAGGGCAGGGCAGCTACAATGAGCAGTTCTTC. Encoded protein: CASSVGQGSYNEQFF. The rearrangement uses TRBV9 and TRBJ2-1; tentatively, D is TRBD1 (5 bases). Germline CDR1 and CDR2: SGDLS and YYNGEE. This CDR3 contains 15 residues. Trimming left V 0 bases short and J 3 bases short, with 10 bases between.

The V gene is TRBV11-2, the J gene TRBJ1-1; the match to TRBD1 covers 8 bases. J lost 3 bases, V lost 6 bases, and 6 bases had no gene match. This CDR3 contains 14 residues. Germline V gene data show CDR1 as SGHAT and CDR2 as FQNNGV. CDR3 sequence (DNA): TGTGCCAGCAGGCCTTCAGGGGGCTACACTGAAGCTTTCTTT. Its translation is CASRPSGGYTEAFF. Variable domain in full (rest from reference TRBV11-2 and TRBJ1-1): EAGVAQSPRYKIIEKRQSVAFWCNPISGHATLYWYQQILGQGPKLLIQFQNNGVVDDSQLPKDRFSAERLKGVDSTLKIQPAKLEDSAVYLCASRPSGGYTEAFFGQGTRLTVV.

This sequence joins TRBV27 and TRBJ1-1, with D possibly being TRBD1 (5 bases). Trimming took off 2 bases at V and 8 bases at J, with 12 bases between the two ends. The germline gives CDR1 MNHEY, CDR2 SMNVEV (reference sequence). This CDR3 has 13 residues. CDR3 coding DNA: TGTGCCAGCAGTTTAAGGCGGGGGGGGGAAGCTTTCTTT. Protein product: CASSLRRGGEAFF.

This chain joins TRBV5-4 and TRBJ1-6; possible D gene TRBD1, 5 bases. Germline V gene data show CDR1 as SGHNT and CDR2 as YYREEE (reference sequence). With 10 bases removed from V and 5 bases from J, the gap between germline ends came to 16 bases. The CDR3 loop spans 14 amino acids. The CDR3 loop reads CALGRAENNSPLHF. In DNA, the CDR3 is TGTGCCTTGGGCAGGGCCGAGAATAATTCACCCCTCCACTTT.

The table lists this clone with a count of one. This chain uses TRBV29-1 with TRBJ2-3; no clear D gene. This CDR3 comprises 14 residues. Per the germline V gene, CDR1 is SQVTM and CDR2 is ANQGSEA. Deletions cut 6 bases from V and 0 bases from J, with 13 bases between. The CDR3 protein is CSVRFHSSTDTQYF. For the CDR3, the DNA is TGCAGCGTGCGGTTTCACTCTAGCACAGATACGCAGTATTTT.

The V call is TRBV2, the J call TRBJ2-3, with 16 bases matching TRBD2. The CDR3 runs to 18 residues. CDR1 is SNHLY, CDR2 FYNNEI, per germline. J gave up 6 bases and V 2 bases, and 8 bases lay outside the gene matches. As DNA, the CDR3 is TGTGCCAGCAGTGAACGGGGACTAGCGGGGGGGTCTTTGGATACGCAGTATTTT. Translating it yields CASSERGLAGGSLDTQYF.

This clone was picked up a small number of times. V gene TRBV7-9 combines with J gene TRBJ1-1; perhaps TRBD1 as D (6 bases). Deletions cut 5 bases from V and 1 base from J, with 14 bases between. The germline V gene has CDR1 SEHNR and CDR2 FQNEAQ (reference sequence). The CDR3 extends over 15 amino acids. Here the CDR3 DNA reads TGTGCCAGCAGCCTGGGGGGGGCTCCGAACACTGAAGCTTTCTTT. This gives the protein CASSLGGAPNTEAFF.

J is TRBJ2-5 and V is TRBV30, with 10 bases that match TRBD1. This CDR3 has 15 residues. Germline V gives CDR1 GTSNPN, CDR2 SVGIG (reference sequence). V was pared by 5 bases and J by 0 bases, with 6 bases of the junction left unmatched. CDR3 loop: CAWSPGQGNQETQYF. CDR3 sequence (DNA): TGTGCCTGGTCCCCGGGACAGGGGAACCAAGAGACCCAGTACTTC.

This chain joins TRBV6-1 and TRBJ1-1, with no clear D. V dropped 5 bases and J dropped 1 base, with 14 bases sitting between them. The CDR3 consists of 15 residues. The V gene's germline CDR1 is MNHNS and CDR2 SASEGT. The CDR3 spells CASSPNLWANTEAFF. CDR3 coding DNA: TGTGCCAGCAGTCCTAACCTTTGGGCGAACACTGAAGCTTTCTTT.

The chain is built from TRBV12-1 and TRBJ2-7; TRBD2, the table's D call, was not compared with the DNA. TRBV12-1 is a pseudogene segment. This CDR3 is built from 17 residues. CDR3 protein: CASSRSKEANPSYEQYF. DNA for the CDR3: TGTGCCAGCAGCCGATCGAAAGAAGCCAATCCCTCCTACGAGCAGTACTTC.

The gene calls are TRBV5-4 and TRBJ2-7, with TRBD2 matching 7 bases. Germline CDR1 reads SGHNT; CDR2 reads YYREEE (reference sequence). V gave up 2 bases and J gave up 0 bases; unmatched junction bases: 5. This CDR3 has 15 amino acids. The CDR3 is CASSLDGDYSYEQYF. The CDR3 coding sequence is TGTGCCAGCAGCTTAGACGGGGACTACTCCTACGAGCAGTACTTC.

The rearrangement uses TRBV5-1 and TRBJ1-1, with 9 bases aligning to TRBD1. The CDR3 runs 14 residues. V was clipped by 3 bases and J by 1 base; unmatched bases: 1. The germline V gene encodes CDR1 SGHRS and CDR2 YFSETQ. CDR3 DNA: TGCGCCAGCAGCTGGGGACAGGGGAACACTGAAGCTTTCTTT. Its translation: CASSWGQGNTEAFF.

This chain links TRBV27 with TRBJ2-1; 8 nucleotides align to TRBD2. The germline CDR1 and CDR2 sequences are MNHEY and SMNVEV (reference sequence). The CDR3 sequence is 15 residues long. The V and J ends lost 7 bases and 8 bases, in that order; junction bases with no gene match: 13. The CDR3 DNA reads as TGTGCCAGCATGGAATCGGGGGGGAGTCGGGATGAGCAGTTCTTC. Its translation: CASMESGGSRDEQFF.

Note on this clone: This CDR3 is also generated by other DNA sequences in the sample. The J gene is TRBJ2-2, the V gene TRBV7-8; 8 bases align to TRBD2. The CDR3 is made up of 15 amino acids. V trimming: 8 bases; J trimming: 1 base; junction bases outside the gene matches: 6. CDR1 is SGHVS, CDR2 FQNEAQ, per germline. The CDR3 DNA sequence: TGTGCCAGCTCACGAAGCGGGGGGAACACCGGGGAGCTGTTTTTT. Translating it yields CASSRSGGNTGELFF.

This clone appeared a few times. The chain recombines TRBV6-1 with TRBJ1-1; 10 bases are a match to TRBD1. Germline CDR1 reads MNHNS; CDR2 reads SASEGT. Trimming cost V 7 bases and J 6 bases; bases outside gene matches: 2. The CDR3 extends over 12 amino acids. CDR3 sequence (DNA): TGTGCCAGCACGACAGGGGGCTCTGAAGCTTTCTTT. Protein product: CASTTGGSEAFF.

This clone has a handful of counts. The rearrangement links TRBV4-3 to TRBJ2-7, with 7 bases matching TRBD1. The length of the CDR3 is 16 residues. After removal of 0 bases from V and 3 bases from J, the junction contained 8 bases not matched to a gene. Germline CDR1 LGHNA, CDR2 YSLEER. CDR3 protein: CASSQDQQGSYYEQYF. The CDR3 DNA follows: TGCGCCAGCAGCCAAGATCAACAGGGGTCATACTACGAGCAGTACTTC.

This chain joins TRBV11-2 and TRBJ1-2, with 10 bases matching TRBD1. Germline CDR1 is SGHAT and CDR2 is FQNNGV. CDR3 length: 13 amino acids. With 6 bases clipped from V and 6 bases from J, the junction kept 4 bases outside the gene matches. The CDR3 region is CASRRQGADGYTF. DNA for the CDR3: TGTGCCAGCAGGAGACAGGGGGCGGATGGCTACACCTTC.

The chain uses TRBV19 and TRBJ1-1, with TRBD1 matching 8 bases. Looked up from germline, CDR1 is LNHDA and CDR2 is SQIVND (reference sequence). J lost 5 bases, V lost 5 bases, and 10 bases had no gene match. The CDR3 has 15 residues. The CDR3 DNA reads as TGTGCCAGTAGTGATGCCGGGACAGGAGGGACTGAAGCTTTCTTT. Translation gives CASSDAGTGGTEAFF.

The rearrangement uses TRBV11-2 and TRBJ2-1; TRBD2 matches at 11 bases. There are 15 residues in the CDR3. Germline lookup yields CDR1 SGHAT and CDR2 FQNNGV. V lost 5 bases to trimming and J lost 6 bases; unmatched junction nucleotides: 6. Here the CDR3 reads CASSNIAGGRNEQFF. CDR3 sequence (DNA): TGTGCCAGCAGCAATATAGCGGGGGGGCGCAATGAGCAGTTCTTC.

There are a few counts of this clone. In nucleotides, the CDR3 is TGCGCCAGCAGAGACAGTGAAGCTTTCTTT. Encoded protein: CASRDSEAFF. The genes are TRBV10-2 and TRBJ1-1; D might be TRBD1 (5 bases). V shed 6 bases and J shed 7 bases, with 6 bases lying between them. CDR1 and CDR2 (germline): WSHSY, SAAADI. This CDR3 is 10 amino acids long.

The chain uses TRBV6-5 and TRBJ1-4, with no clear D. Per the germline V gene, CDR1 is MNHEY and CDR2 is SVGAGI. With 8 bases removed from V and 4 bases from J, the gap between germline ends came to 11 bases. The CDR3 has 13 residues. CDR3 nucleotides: TGTGCCAGCCGGTTCTCAAATAATGAAAAACTGTTTTTT. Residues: CASRFSNNEKLFF.

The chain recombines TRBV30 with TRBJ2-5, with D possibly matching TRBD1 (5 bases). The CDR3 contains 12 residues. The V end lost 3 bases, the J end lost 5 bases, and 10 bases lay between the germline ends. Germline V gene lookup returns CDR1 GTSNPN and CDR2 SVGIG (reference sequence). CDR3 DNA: TGTGCCTGGAGCCCTGGGGCGGAGACCCAGTACTTC. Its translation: CAWSPGAETQYF.

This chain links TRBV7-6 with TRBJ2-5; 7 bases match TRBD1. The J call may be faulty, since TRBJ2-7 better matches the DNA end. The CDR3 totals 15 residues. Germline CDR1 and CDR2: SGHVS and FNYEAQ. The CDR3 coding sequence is TGTGCCAGCAGCCCGGCCGGGACAGAGAACTACGAGCAGTACTTC. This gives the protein CASSPAGTENYEQYF.

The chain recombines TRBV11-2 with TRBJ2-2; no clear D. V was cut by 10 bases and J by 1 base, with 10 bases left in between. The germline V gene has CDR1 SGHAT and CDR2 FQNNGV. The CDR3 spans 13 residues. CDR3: CATRTGNTGELFF. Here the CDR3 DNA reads TGTGCCACCAGGACGGGGAACACCGGGGAGCTGTTTTTT.

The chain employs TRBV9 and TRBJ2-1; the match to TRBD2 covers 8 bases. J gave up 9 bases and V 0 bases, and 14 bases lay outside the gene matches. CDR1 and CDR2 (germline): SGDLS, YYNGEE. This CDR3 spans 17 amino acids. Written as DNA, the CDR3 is TGTGCCAGCAGCGTAGACCCCGGAGCGGGGGCCAGGGGTGAGCAGTTCTTC. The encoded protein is CASSVDPGAGARGEQFF.

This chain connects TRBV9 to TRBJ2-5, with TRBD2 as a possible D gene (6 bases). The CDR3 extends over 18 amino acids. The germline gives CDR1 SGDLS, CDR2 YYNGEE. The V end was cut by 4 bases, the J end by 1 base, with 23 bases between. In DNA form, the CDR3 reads TGTGCCAGCAGCAAGGGACCGGGACTGGCTAATTCCCAAGAGACCCAGTACTTC. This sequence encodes CASSKGPGLANSQETQYF.